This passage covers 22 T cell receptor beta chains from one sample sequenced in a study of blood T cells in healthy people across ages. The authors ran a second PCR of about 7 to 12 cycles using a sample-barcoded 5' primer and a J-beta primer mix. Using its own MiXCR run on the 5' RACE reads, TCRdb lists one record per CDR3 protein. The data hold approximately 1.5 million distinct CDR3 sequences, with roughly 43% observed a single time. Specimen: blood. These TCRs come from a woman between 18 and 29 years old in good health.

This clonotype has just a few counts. CDR3 residues: CASQSRQNTEAFF. In DNA, the CDR3 is TGTGCCAGCCAGAGCAGACAGAACACTGAAGCTTTCTTT. The chain uses TRBV7-9 and TRBJ1-1, with D unclear. Looked up from germline, CDR1 is SEHNR and CDR2 is FQNEAQ (reference sequence). V was shortened by 8 bases and J by 1 base, with 11 bases between the two germline ends. This CDR3 comprises 13 residues.

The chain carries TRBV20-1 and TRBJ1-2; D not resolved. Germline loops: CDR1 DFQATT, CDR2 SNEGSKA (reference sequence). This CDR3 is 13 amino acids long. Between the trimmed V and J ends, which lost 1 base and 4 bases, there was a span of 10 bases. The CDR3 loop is CSARVGVGYGYTF. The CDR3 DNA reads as TGCAGTGCTAGAGTTGGGGTGGGCTATGGCTACACCTTC.

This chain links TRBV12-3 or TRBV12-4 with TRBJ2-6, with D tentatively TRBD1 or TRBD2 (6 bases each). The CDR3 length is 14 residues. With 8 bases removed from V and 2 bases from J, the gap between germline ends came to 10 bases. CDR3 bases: TGTGCCAGCCGAGGGGGGCCTGGGGCCAACGTCCTGACTTTC. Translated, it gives CASRGGPGANVLTF.

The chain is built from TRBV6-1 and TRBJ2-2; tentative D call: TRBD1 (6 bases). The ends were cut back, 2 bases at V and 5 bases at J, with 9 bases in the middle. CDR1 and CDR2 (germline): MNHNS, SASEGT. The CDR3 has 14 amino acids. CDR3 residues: CASSERTETGELFF. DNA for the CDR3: TGTGCCAGCAGTGAAAGGACAGAAACCGGGGAGCTGTTTTTT.

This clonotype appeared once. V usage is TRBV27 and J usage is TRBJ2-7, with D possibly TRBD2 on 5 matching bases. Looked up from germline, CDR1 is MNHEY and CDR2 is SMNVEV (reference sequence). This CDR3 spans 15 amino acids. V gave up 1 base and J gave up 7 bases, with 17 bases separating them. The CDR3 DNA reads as TGTGCCAGCAGTTTATACCTAGCAGGCGACAATGAGCAGTACTTC. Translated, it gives CASSLYLAGDNEQYF.

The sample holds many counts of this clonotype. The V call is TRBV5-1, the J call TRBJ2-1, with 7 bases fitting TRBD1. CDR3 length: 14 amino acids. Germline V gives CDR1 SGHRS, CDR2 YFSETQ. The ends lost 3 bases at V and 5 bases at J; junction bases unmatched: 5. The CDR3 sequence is CASSSRTGDNEQFF. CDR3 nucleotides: TGCGCCAGCAGCTCACGGACAGGAGACAATGAGCAGTTCTTC.

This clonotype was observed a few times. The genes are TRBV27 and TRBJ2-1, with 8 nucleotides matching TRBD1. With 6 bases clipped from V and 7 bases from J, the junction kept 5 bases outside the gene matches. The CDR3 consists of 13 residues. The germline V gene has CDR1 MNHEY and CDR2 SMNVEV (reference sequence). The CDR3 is CASRDRARNEQFF. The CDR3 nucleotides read TGTGCCAGCAGGGACAGGGCTCGGAATGAGCAGTTCTTC.

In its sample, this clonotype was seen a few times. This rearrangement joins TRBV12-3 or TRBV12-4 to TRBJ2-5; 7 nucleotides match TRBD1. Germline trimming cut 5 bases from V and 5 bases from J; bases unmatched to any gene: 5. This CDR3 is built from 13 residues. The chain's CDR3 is CASSRQGVETQYF. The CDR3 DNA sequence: TGTGCCAGCAGTCGACAGGGAGTGGAGACCCAGTACTTC.

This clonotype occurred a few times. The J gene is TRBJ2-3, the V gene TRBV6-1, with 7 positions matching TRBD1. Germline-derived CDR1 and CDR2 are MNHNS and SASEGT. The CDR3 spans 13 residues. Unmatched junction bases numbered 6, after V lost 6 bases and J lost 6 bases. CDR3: CASRYRGEDTQYF. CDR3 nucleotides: TGTGCCAGCAGATACAGGGGAGAGGATACGCAGTATTTT.

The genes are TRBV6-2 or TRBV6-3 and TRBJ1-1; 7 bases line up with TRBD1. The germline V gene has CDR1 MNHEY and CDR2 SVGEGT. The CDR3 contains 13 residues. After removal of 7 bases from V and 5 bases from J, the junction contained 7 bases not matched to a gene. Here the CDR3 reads CASNLPQGTEAFF. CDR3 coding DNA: TGTGCCAGCAACCTCCCACAGGGGACTGAAGCTTTCTTT.

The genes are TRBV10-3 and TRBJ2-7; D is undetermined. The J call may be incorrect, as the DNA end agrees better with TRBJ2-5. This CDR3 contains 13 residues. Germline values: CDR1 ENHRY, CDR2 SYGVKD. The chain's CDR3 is CAISESTLETQYF. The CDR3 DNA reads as TGTGCCATCAGTGAGTCGACTCTAGAGACCCAGTACTTC.

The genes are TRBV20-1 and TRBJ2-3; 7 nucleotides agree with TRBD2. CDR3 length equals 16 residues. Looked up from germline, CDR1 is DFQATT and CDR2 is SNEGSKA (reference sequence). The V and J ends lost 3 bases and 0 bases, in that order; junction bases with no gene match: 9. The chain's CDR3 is CSARDEKRDSTDTQYF. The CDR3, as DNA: TGCAGTGCTAGGGATGAAAAGCGGGATAGCACAGATACGCAGTATTTT.

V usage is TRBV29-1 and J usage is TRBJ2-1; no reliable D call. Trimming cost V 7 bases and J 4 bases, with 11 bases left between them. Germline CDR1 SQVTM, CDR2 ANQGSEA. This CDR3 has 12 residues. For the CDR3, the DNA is TGCAGCGGCCGGCCTCGATACAATGAGCAGTTCTTC. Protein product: CSGRPRYNEQFF.

CDR3 bases: TGTGCCAGCAGCTTATTTACAGGGCCTAACTCCTACAATGAGCAGTACTTC. It encodes CASSLFTGPNSYNEQYF. The chain couples TRBV7-9 to TRBJ2-1; possibly TRBD1 for D (6 bases). The last part of the DNA fits TRBJ2-7 better; the J call may be wrong. The length of the CDR3 is 17 residues. From germline, CDR1 is SEHNR and CDR2 FQNEAQ (reference sequence).

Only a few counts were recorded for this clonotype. CDR3 protein: CASSFRTLYGYTF. The CDR3 bases are TGTGCCAGCAGTTTCAGGACCCTCTATGGCTACACCTTC. The chain has TRBV12-3 or TRBV12-4 and TRBJ1-2; D call uncertain. This CDR3 comprises 13 residues. Deletions cut 3 bases from V and 4 bases from J, with 9 bases between.

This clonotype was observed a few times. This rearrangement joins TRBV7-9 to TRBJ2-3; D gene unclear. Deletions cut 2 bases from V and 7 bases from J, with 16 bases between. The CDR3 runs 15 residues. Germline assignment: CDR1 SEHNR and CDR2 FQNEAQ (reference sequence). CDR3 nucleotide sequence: TGTGCCAGCAGCTTATACCCACAAGAGGAATATACGCAGTATTTT. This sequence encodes CASSLYPQEEYTQYF.

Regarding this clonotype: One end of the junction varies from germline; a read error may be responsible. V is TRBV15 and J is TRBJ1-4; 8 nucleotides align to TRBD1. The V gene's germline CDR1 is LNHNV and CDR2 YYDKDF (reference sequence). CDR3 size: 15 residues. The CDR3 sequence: CATSSDRGAKEKLFF. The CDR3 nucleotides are TGTGCCACCAGCAGCGACAGGGGAGCTAAGGAAAAACTGTTTTTT.

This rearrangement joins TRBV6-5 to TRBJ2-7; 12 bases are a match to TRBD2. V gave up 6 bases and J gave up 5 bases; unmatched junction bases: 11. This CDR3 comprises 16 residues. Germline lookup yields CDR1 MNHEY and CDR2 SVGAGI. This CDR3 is CASSRSSGGALNEQYF. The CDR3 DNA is TGTGCCAGCAGCCGATCTAGCGGGGGGGCCTTGAACGAGCAGTACTTC.

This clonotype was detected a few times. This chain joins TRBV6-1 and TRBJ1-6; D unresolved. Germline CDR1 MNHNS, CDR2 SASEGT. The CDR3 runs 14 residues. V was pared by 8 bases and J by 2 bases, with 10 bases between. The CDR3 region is CASHFQAYNSPLHF. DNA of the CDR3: TGTGCCAGCCACTTTCAGGCCTATAATTCACCCCTCCACTTT.

CDR3 DNA: TGTGCCAGCGATCCCATGAGGGCCGTGAACACTGAAGCTTTCTTT. Translating gives CASDPMRAVNTEAFF. This chain connects TRBV28 to TRBJ1-1; D call uncertain. V lost 8 bases and J 0 bases, leaving 16 bases between the germline ends. The CDR3 spans 15 residues. CDR1 MDHEN and CDR2 SYDVKM come from the germline V gene.

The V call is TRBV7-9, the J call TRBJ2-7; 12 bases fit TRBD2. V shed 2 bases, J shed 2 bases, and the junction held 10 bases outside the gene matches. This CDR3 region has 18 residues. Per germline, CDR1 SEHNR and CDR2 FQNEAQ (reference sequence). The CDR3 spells CASSLPLAGGPQAYEQYF. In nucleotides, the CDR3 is TGTGCCAGCAGCTTACCACTAGCGGGGGGACCCCAAGCCTACGAGCAGTACTTC.

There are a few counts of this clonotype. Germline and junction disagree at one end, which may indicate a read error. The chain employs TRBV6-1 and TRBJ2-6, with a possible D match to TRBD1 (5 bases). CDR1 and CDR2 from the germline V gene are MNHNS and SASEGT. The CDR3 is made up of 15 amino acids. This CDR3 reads CASGEHRSGANVLTF. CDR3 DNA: TGTGCCAGCGGTGAACACCGCTCTGGGGCCAACGTTCTGACTTTC.